The 21 T cell receptor beta chains listed next were all sequenced from one sample in a study of T cell responses to AZD1222 COVID-19 vaccine. Data came from immunoSEQ multiplex PCR; TCRdb stores just in-frame clones and leaves some out. The profile shows about 120,000 clones, approximately 84% of them singletons. This specimen was peripheral blood, taken on day 0 of AZD1222 vaccination. Receptor source: an adult in good health.

The count of this clone is one. The chain carries TRBV12-3 or TRBV12-4 and TRBJ2-2, with TRBD1 as a possible D gene (6 bases). V was trimmed by 6 bases and J by 6 bases, leaving 11 bases between them. This CDR3 comprises 13 residues. CDR3 protein: CASSQQGPGELFF. CDR3 nucleotides: TGTGCCAGCAGCCAACAGGGTCCCGGGGAGCTGTTTTTT.

This chain uses TRBV28 with TRBJ1-4, with D hard to call. The V and J ends lost 3 bases and 7 bases respectively, with 9 bases between them. CDR1 and CDR2 (germline): MDHEN, SYDVKM. The CDR3 length is 13 residues. In nucleotides, the CDR3 is TGTGCCAGCAGTTTCCGCACCGGTGAAAAACTGTTTTTT. Amino acid sequence: CASSFRTGEKLFF.

V and J are TRBV7-8 and TRBJ1-6; TRBD1 agrees at 8 bases. CDR1 is SGHVS, CDR2 FQNEAQ, per germline. The CDR3 extends over 17 amino acids. The junction had 11 bases not matched to a gene; V was cut back by 5 bases and J by 5 bases. CDR3 residues: CASSTTRGQTNNSPLHF. The CDR3, as DNA: TGTGCCAGCAGCACAACCAGGGGGCAGACCAATAATTCACCCCTCCACTTT.

The chain combines TRBV28 with TRBJ2-7, with D possibly matching TRBD1 (6 bases). Trimming took off 5 bases at V and 0 bases at J, with 14 bases between the two ends. CDR1 is MDHEN, CDR2 SYDVKM, per germline. This CDR3 region has 15 residues. In DNA, the CDR3 is TGTGCCAGCAGTCCATGGACAGAAATCTCCTACGAGCAGTACTTC. Translating gives CASSPWTEISYEQYF.

The rearrangement links TRBV2 to TRBJ2-1; no reliable D call. Germline CDR1 and CDR2: SNHLY and FYNNEI. Trimming cost V 7 bases and J 3 bases, with 7 bases left between them. This CDR3 region has 12 residues. DNA for the CDR3: TGTGCCAGCAATGCACTCTACAATGAGCAGTTCTTC. Its translation is CASNALYNEQFF.

The rearrangement uses TRBV6-4 and TRBJ2-1; 12 nucleotides align to TRBD1. J gave up 8 bases and V 5 bases, and 7 bases lay outside the gene matches. Germline V gene sequence: CDR1 MRHNA, CDR2 SNTAGT. The CDR3 spans 15 residues. As DNA, the CDR3 is TGTGCCAGCAGTCATACCGGGACAGGGGGCGATGAGCAGTTCTTC. Protein product: CASSHTGTGGDEQFF.

A single count supports this clone. V gene TRBV9 combines with J gene TRBJ1-3; 7 positions agree with TRBD1. CDR3 length equals 16 residues. V shed 3 bases, J shed 0 bases, and the junction held 6 bases outside the gene matches. Looked up from germline, CDR1 is SGDLS and CDR2 is YYNGEE. This CDR3 is CASSAGTETSGNTIYF. In DNA, the CDR3 is TGTGCCAGCAGCGCGGGGACAGAGACCTCTGGAAACACCATATATTTT.

The gene calls are TRBV27 and TRBJ1-1, with D possibly matching TRBD1 (6 bases). The CDR3 covers 14 residues. The V and J ends lost 7 bases and 1 base respectively, with 13 bases between them. Germline V gives CDR1 MNHEY, CDR2 SMNVEV (reference sequence). The CDR3: CASIRQESNTEAFF. CDR3 nucleotides: TGTGCCAGCATTCGACAGGAGTCGAACACTGAAGCTTTCTTT.

This chain links TRBV6-5 with TRBJ1-2; TRBD1 matches 10 bases. Trimming cost V 4 bases and J 3 bases; bases outside gene matches: 8. CDR3 length: 16 amino acids. From germline, CDR1 is MNHEY and CDR2 SVGAGI. The CDR3 region has the DNA TGTGCCAGCAGTTCCGGGACAGGGGTTCTCTACTATGGCTACACCTTC. It yields the protein CASSSGTGVLYYGYTF.

The chain uses TRBV6-1 and TRBJ2-3, with TRBD2 as a possible D gene (6 bases). CDR1 and CDR2 (germline): MNHNS, SASEGT. The CDR3 extends over 16 amino acids. The V and J ends lost 4 bases and 0 bases respectively, with 14 bases between them. Here the CDR3 reads CASSASLAVSTDTQYF. CDR3 nucleotides: TGTGCCAGCAGTGCTAGCTTAGCGGTTAGCACAGATACGCAGTATTTT.

This chain connects TRBV3-1 (or the pseudogene TRBV3-2) to TRBJ1-1; a weak D match, TRBD1 (5 bases). Germline CDR1 is LGHDT and CDR2 is YNNKEL (reference sequence). The CDR3 covers 14 residues. Trimming pared 3 bases from V and 1 base from J, leaving 9 bases between. The CDR3 loop reads CASSHGTSNTEAFF. The CDR3 region has the DNA TGTGCCAGCAGCCACGGGACCTCGAACACTGAAGCTTTCTTT.

This rearrangement joins TRBV30 to TRBJ2-5; either TRBD1 or TRBD2 may fit D (5 bases each). CDR1 and CDR2 (germline): GTSNPN, SVGIG (reference sequence). V was clipped by 4 bases and J by 7 bases, with 13 bases between them. This CDR3 is built from 12 residues. The CDR3 loop is CAWKGPRGTQYF. DNA of the CDR3: TGTGCCTGGAAAGGTCCGAGGGGGACCCAGTACTTC.

The gene calls are TRBV5-4 and TRBJ2-4; the D gene could be TRBD1 or TRBD2 (5 bases each). Deletions cut 2 bases from V and 5 bases from J, with 11 bases between. The germline V gene encodes CDR1 SGHNT and CDR2 YYREEE (reference sequence). This CDR3 spans 14 amino acids. CDR3 loop: CASSLGDGENIQYF. CDR3 DNA: TGTGCCAGCAGCTTAGGGGACGGCGAAAACATTCAGTACTTC.

The chain's CDR3 is CASRTSGLSYEQYF. For the CDR3, the DNA is TGTGCCAGCAGGACTAGCGGGTTGTCCTACGAGCAGTACTTC. The gene calls are TRBV6-5 and TRBJ2-7; 10 bases map to TRBD2. The CDR3 extends over 14 amino acids. Per germline, CDR1 MNHEY and CDR2 SVGAGI. Unmatched junction bases numbered 3, after V lost 6 bases and J lost 1 base.

The chain uses TRBV6-5 and TRBJ1-5, with 7 bases that match TRBD1. Trimming took 4 bases from V and 5 from J; bases not matched to a gene: 5. This CDR3 is built from 14 residues. Per germline, CDR1 MNHEY and CDR2 SVGAGI. CDR3 bases: TGTGCCAGCAGTTCATTGCAGGGGGATCAGCCCCAGCATTTT. It yields the protein CASSSLQGDQPQHF.

This clone was observed a few times. The V and J genes are TRBV6-1 and TRBJ1-2; TRBD1 is a possible D gene (6 bases). Germline V CDR1 and CDR2: MNHNS, SASEGT. The CDR3 consists of 14 residues. V lost 2 bases to trimming and J lost 5 bases, with 12 bases between them. The CDR3 coding sequence is TGTGCCAGCAGTGAAACACAGGGACATTATGGCTACACCTTC. Translation gives CASSETQGHYGYTF.

This clone was seen just once. This chain connects TRBV7-6 to TRBJ2-3; 7 bases line up with TRBD2. Trimming removed 7 bases from V and 3 bases from J; junction bases left unmatched: 13. Germline V gene lookup returns CDR1 SGHVS and CDR2 FNYEAQ. This CDR3 has 16 residues. This CDR3 reads CASTREARGWTDTQYF. The CDR3 DNA reads as TGTGCCAGCACCCGGGAGGCTCGGGGATGGACAGATACGCAGTATTTT.

V gene TRBV5-4 combines with J gene TRBJ2-1; D possibly corresponds to TRBD2 (5 bases). The V gene lost 1 base and the J gene lost 2 bases, with 16 bases spanning the gap. The germline gives CDR1 SGHNT, CDR2 YYREEE (reference sequence). This CDR3 is built from 17 residues. CDR3 coding DNA: TGTGCCAGCAGCTTGACCCCGTTCGGGAACGCCTACAATGAGCAGTTCTTC. This translates into CASSLTPFGNAYNEQFF.

In nucleotides, the CDR3 is TGTGCCAGCAGTTCCAACCACTACGAGCAGTACTTC. This gives the protein CASSSNHYEQYF. The gene calls are TRBV27 and TRBJ2-7, with D unresolved. Per germline, CDR1 MNHEY and CDR2 SMNVEV (reference sequence). Trimming stripped 4 bases from V and 3 bases from J, with 7 bases between. The CDR3 covers 12 residues.

The J gene is TRBJ1-1, the V gene TRBV6-5; 7 bases fit TRBD1. Germline lookup yields CDR1 MNHEY and CDR2 SVGAGI. CDR3 size: 15 residues. The junction had 1 base not matched to a gene; V was cut back by 0 bases and J by 0 bases. CDR3 residues: CASSYSQGVNTEAFF. The CDR3 nucleotides read TGTGCCAGCAGTTACTCTCAGGGGGTGAACACTGAAGCTTTCTTT.

The rearrangement uses TRBV28 and TRBJ1-1; D ambiguous. The CDR3 length is 15 residues. Germline V CDR1 and CDR2: MDHEN, SYDVKM. The V and J ends lost 3 bases and 4 bases respectively, with 15 bases between them. This CDR3 is CASSLNAGFGTEAFF. CDR3 in DNA: TGTGCCAGCAGTTTGAATGCGGGGTTCGGCACTGAAGCTTTCTTT.